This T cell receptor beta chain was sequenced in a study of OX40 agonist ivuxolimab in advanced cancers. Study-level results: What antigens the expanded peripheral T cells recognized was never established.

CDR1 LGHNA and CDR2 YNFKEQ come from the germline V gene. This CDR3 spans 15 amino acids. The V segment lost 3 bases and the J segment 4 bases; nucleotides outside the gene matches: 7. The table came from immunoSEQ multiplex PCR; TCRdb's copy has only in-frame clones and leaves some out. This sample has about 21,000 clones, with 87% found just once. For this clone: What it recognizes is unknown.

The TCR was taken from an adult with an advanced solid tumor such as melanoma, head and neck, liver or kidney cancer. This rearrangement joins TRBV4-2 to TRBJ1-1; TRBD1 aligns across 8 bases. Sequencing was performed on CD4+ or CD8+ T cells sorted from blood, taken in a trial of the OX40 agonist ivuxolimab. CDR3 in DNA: TGTGCCAGCAGCCAGCTTACAGGGGGAGGCACTGAAGCTTTCTTT. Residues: CASSQLTGGGTEAFF.